This T cell receptor beta chain is drawn from a study of blood T cell repertoires in COVID-19. Looking at the study overall: Samples came from the United States, Italy and Spain, spanning acute and convalescent COVID-19.

V gave up 3 bases and J gave up 1 base, with 21 bases separating them. CDR1 and CDR2 from the germline V gene are MNHEY and SMNVEV (reference sequence). The CDR3 totals 18 residues. How the authors handled the data: Scientists estimated how many nucleated cells there were by amplifying reference gene primers. The table came from immunoSEQ multiplex PCR; TCRdb's copy has only in-frame clones and leaves some out. The V and J calls and clone size were taken over from that table, and D and trimming were inferred from the DNA. The repertoire consists of some 200,000 clones, with around four fifths occurring once and the leading ten covering under 0.95%.

The chain uses TRBV27 and TRBJ1-2; D unclear. The receptor was isolated from a man aged 55 to 70 with COVID-19, enrolled during active disease. Material for sequencing was peripheral blood. The CDR3 loop is CASSLNGMTLYFNYGYTF. DNA of the CDR3: TGTGCCAGCAGTTTGAACGGAATGACATTATATTTTAACTATGGCTACACCTTC.